The rows below give T cell receptor beta chains drawn from one sample of a study of post-analysis software for immune sequencing data. From the PCR reads, TCRdb called clonotypes with MiXCR, one entry per CDR3 protein. Of over 150,000 distinct CDR3 sequences in the sample, about 32% are singletons; the top ten hold less than 1.6%. The sequenced sample was blood. These TCRs come from a girl aged 5-17 years with multiple sclerosis. Both conserved end residues are part of each CDR3. The order of the fields is clone size, D gene, V gene, J gene, CDR3 protein, CDR3 DNA. D genes are given only for firm matches. The listing skips clone size in some rows; elsewhere it reads once, few, many or a size class.

few	TRBD2	TRBV7-2	TRBJ2-5	CASSLALAGVSETQYF	TGTGCCAGCAGCTTAGCACTAGCGGGAGTTTCGGAGACCCAGTACTTC
many	TRBD1	TRBV6-6	TRBJ2-3	CASSYGTARSRADTQYF	TGTGCCAGCAGTTACGGGACAGCTCGATCACGCGCAGATACGCAGTATTTT
many	TRBD2	TRBV12-3/TRBV12-4	TRBJ2-3	CASSFGLAGDFPSTDTQYF	TGTGCCAGCAGTTTCGGACTAGCGGGAGATTTTCCTAGCACAGATACGCAGTATTTT
many	TRBD2	TRBV20-1	TRBJ2-7	CSATIAGEASYEQYF	TGCAGTGCTACTATAGCGGGAGAGGCTTCCTACGAGCAGTACTTC
many	TRBD2	TRBV3-1	TRBJ2-1	CASSLQRELINEQFF	TGTGCCAGCAGCCTTCAGCGGGAGCTGATCAATGAGCAGTTCTTC
few	NA	TRBV20-1	TRBJ1-2	CSARDVVGGGNYGYTF	TGCAGTGCTAGAGATGTGGTCGGGGGCGGCAACTATGGCTACACCTTC
few	TRBD2	TRBV12-3/TRBV12-4	TRBJ2-3	CASSPREVLDTQYF	TGTGCCAGCAGTCCTCGGGAGGTACTAGATACGCAGTATTTT
many	NA	TRBV4-1	TRBJ2-1	CASSQTLYSGLEQFF	TGCGCCAGCAGCCAAACGCTATATAGCGGCCTGGAGCAGTTCTTC
NA	NA	TRBV28	TRBJ1-2	CASGGGPYLYGYTF	TGTGCCTCGGGGGGGGGCCCTTACCTCTATGGCTACACCTTC
many	NA	TRBV9	TRBJ2-7	CASSVGPNTYEQYF	TGTGCCAGCAGCGTAGGCCCCAATACCTACGAGCAGTACTTC
many	NA	TRBV12-3/TRBV12-4	TRBJ1-2	CASTDRANYGYTF	TGTGCCAGCACAGACAGAGCTAACTATGGCTACACCTTC
NA	NA	TRBV7-3	TRBJ1-1	CASSSTEGGEAFF	TGTGCCAGCAGCTCAACAGAGGGGGGTGAAGCTTTCTTT
few	TRBD2	TRBV7-8	TRBJ2-2	CASSPSGGEGTGELFF	TGTGCCAGCAGCCCTTCGGGGGGAGAGGGGACCGGGGAGCTGTTTTTT
few	NA	TRBV5-1	TRBJ1-2	CASSSNKRHGYTF	TGCGCCAGCAGCTCAAATAAAAGGCATGGCTACACCTTC
NA	NA	TRBV6-1	TRBJ1-5	CASRPKQVQEYSNQPQHF	TGTGCCAGCAGACCCAAACAGGTCCAGGAATATAGCAATCAGCCCCAGCATTTT
NA	TRBD1	TRBV27	TRBJ2-2	CASSWGTGITGELFF	TGTGCCAGCAGTTGGGGGACAGGGATCACCGGGGAGCTGTTTTTT
many	TRBD1	TRBV5-1	TRBJ2-1	CASSLWRQGVYEQFF	TGCGCCAGCAGCTTGTGGAGACAGGGAGTGTATGAGCAGTTCTTC
many	TRBD2	TRBV4-1	TRBJ2-3	CASSPLLAGGQPDTQYF	TGCGCCAGCAGCCCCCTCTTAGCGGGAGGGCAGCCAGATACGCAGTATTTT
NA	NA	TRBV12-3/TRBV12-4	TRBJ2-5	CASSPPQGREETQYF	TGTGCCAGCAGTCCCCCCCAGGGACGAGAAGAGACCCAGTACTTC
NA	TRBD2	TRBV28	TRBJ2-7	CALRTSGRHSYEQYF	TGTGCCCTAAGGACTAGCGGGAGGCATTCTTACGAGCAGTACTTC
NA	TRBD2	TRBV30	TRBJ2-3	CAWSVRAGVPDTQYF	TGTGCCTGGAGTGTACGAGCGGGAGTCCCAGATACGCAGTATTTT
NA	TRBD1	TRBV5-1	TRBJ2-5	CASSWTGGAETQYF	TGCGCCAGCAGCTGGACAGGGGGCGCTGAGACCCAGTACTTC
few	NA	TRBV7-9	TRBJ2-5	CASSLGLAELQETQYF	TGTGCCAGCAGCTTGGGATTAGCGGAACTCCAAGAGACCCAGTACTTC
many	NA	TRBV10-3	TRBJ2-5	CAISESAVSETQYF	TGTGCCATCAGTGAGTCGGCCGTGAGTGAGACCCAGTACTTC
many	NA	TRBV7-9	TRBJ2-1	CASSLGKGPHEQFF	TGTGCCAGCAGCTTAGGGAAGGGTCCCCATGAGCAGTTCTTC
few	TRBD1	TRBV12-3/TRBV12-4	TRBJ2-7	CASSLIGGMEEQYF	TGTGCCAGCAGTTTAATAGGGGGCATGGAAGAGCAGTACTTC
NA	NA	TRBV11-2	TRBJ2-5	CASSPPSGLWKETQYF	TGTGCCAGCAGCCCGCCCTCGGGACTCTGGAAAGAGACCCAGTACTTC
many	NA	TRBV24-1	TRBJ2-1	CATREGGKSSYNEQFF	TGTGCCACCAGGGAAGGGGGGAAGAGCTCCTACAATGAGCAGTTCTTC
many	TRBD1	TRBV20-1	TRBJ1-6	CSARPERGQGNSPLHF	TGCAGTGCTAGACCTGAGAGGGGACAGGGGAATTCACCCCTCCACTTT
few	NA	TRBV29-1	TRBJ1-2	CSVEEDVRLKGYTF	TGCAGCGTTGAAGAGGACGTCCGTTTGAAGGGCTACACCTTC
NA	TRBD2	TRBV3-1	TRBJ2-2	CASSQVYTASGRPQSNTGELFF	TGTGCCAGCAGCCAAGTTTATACGGCTAGCGGGAGGCCACAGTCGAACACCGGGGAGCTGTTTTTT
many	NA	TRBV5-1	TRBJ2-7	CASSLAVTSVSYEQYF	TGCGCCAGCAGCTTGGCCGTAACATCGGTCTCCTACGAGCAGTACTTC
NA	NA	TRBV29-1	TRBJ2-7	CSVEPSEEIQYF	TGCAGCGTTGAACCGTCCGAGGAGATCCAGTACTTC
many	NA	TRBV6-5	TRBJ2-1	CATARGHSSYNEQFF	TGTGCCACCGCAAGGGGTCATAGCTCCTACAATGAGCAGTTCTTC
NA	NA	TRBV21-1	TRBJ1-6	CASSNVILPSSYNSPLHF	TGTGCCAGCAGCAACGTAATTCTCCCTAGCTCCTATAATTCACCCCTCCACTTT
many	NA	TRBV29-1	TRBJ2-7	CSVEQRATYEQYF	TGCAGCGTTGAGCAGCGGGCCACTTACGAGCAGTACTTC
NA	NA	TRBV3-1	TRBJ2-7	CASSQDGRTKQYF	TGTGCCAGCAGCCAGGACGGACGGACCAAGCAGTACTTC
many	NA	TRBV10-3	TRBJ2-7	CAISPRSADYEQYF	TGTGCCATCAGTCCCCGTTCGGCGGACTACGAGCAGTACTTC
many	TRBD1	TRBV29-1	TRBJ2-5	CSVDPKGTGETQYF	TGCAGCGTTGACCCCAAAGGGACAGGGGAGACCCAGTACTTC
many	NA	TRBV12-3/TRBV12-4	TRBJ2-5	CASSTGTPTSQYF	TGTGCCAGCAGTACCGGGACCCCGACGTCCCAGTACTTC
NA	NA	TRBV5-1	TRBJ2-3	CAGSPSEGSTDTQYF	TGCGCCGGCAGCCCCTCAGAGGGGAGCACAGATACGCAGTATTTT
many	NA	TRBV20-1	TRBJ2-7	CSAEGGKTYEQYF	TGCAGTGCTGAGGGTGGGAAAACCTACGAGCAGTACTTC
few	TRBD2	TRBV6-1	TRBJ2-3	CALAPWRELADTQYF	TGTGCCTTGGCCCCGTGGCGGGAGCTGGCAGATACGCAGTATTTT
many	NA	TRBV6-1	TRBJ1-2	CANLTGANYGYTF	TGTGCCAACCTTACGGGGGCTAACTATGGCTACACCTTC
many	TRBD1	TRBV5-1	TRBJ2-1	CASTKGAGSYNEQFF	TGCGCCAGCACCAAGGGGGCTGGGTCCTACAATGAGCAGTTCTTC